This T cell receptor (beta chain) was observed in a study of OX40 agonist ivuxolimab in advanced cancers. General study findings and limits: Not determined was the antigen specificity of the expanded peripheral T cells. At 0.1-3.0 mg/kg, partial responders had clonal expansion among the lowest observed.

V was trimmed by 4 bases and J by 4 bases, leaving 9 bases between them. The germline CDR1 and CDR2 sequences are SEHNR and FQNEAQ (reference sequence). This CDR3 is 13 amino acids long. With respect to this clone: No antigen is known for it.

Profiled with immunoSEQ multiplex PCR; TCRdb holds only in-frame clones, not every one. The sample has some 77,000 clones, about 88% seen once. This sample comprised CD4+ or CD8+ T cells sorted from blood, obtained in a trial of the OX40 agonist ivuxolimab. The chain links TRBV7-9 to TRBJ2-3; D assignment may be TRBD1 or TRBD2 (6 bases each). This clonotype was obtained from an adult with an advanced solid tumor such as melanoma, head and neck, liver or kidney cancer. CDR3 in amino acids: CASSSRGPDTQYF. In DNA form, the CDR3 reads TGTGCCAGCAGCTCCCGGGGGCCAGATACGCAGTATTTT.